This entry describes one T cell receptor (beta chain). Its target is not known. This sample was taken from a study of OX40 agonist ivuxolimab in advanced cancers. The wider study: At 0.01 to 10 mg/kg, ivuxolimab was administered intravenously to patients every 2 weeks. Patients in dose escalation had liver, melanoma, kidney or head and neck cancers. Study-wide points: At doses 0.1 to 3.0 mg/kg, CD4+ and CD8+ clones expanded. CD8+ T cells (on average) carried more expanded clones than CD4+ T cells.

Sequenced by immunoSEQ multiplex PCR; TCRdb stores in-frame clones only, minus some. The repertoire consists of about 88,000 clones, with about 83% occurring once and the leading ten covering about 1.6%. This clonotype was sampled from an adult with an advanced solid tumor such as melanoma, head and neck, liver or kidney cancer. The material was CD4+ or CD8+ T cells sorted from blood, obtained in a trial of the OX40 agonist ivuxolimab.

This CDR3 is CASSMEVVSGMGRNEQFF. The CDR3, as DNA: TGTGCCAGTAGTATGGAGGTGGTGTCGGGAATGGGTCGCAATGAGCAGTTCTTC. The V and J genes are TRBV19 and TRBJ2-1; TRBD2 might be the D (5 bases). This CDR3 has 18 residues. CDR1 is LNHDA, CDR2 SQIVND, per germline (reference sequence). With 3 bases removed from V and 6 bases from J, the gap between germline ends came to 24 bases.